This T cell receptor (beta chain) was identified in a study of CD8 T cells in ankylosing spondylitis (dated by TCRdb to about 2017). Turning to the overall study: T cell receptor beta repertoires were profiled in healthy donors and ankylosing spondylitis patients so that disease-linked TCR variants could be found. The full study cohort was made up of roughly 25 ankylosing spondylitis patients and about a hundred healthy donors. Peripheral blood samples were taken, and synovial fluid was additionally collected from ankylosing spondylitis patients. Study-wide findings and limitations: The disease-linked clones were reported to be significantly enriched in matched synovial fluid samples from ankylosing spondylitis patients. Some motif variants were previously reported in synovial fluid and blood of reactive arthritis patients, suggesting common disease-initiation mechanisms. A TCR beta motif of several highly homologous amino acid variants appeared characteristic of blood from ankylosing spondylitis patients. A CD8+ phenotype was shown by the disease-linked clones, which were found at relatively low frequencies in peripheral blood.

TCRdb shows the sequencer as Illumina HiSeq 2500. Quantitative 5'-RACE with molecular barcodes was the method used to prepare the TCR beta libraries. Processing in the source paper ran as follows. A new computational method, built on a probabilistic model of VDJ rearrangement, was used to identify disease-linked TCR variants. Through fastp at Q25 and MiXCR, TCRdb rebuilt clones from the public reads, retaining in-frame beta chains. For every CDR3 protein sequence, its rows merge into one entry that carries the most common genes and DNA. The V and J calls shown here were made by TCRdb, not taken from the authors' results. The sample includes approximately 220,000 distinct CDR3 sequences, with approximately 10% observed a single time. 20% to 25% of the sample goes to the ten largest clones. V is reduced by 2 bases and J by 5 bases, leaving a spacing of 14 bases between them. Inclusive of the bounding cysteine and phenylalanine, the CDR3 is 15 residues long. Solely the CDR3 DNA is kept, with 45 bases framed from the first base. Sequences SGHVS (CDR1) and FQNEAQ (CDR2) are obtained from the germline V gene.

This clonotype was seen repeatedly, ten times or more. What this receptor recognizes is not known. Per-base qualities were not stored, and no clone one base away is much larger. Sequenced material: blood, either unsorted or a sorted T cell fraction (not recorded which). This TCR was sampled from a male donor with ankylosing spondylitis or in good health (not recorded which). The rearranged chain carries TRBV7-8 and TRBJ2-3, with TRBD2 as a weak D call on 6 bases. The bases are TGTGCCAGCAGCTTAACTGGTAGCGGCCTAGATACGCAGTATTTT. This sequence encodes CASSLTGSGLDTQYF.